Presented here are 16 T cell receptor beta chains from one specimen sequenced in a study of T cells in Graves' hyperthyroidism and ophthalmopathy. Regions amplified from RNA transcripts were the TCR beta CDR3 regions. Primed by the HTBI set, a first-round RT-PCR was run on the TCR CDR3. TCRdb re-called the multiplex PCR reads with MiXCR, one entry per CDR3 protein. Here the sample spans under 350,000 distinct CDR3 sequences, 20% to 25% being singletons. Sequencing was carried out using blood. The receptors originated from a woman aged 45 to 65 with Graves' hyperthyroidism.

The sample holds many counts of this clonotype. The chain recombines TRBV28 with TRBJ2-7; 7 nucleotides match TRBD1. J lost 0 bases, V lost 5 bases, and 7 bases had no gene match. The CDR3 is 15 amino acids. Germline V gene data show CDR1 as MDHEN and CDR2 as SYDVKM. The CDR3 protein is CASSTRDRTSYEQYF. CDR3 bases: TGTGCCAGCAGTACCCGGGACAGAACCTCCTACGAGCAGTACTTC.

At least ten counts were recorded for this clonotype. The V call is TRBV12-3 or TRBV12-4, the J call TRBJ1-3; D not resolved. The ends were cut back, 3 bases at V and 4 bases at J, with 13 bases in the middle. CDR3 length: 15 amino acids. As DNA, the CDR3 is TGTGCCAGCAGTTTTCCCGGACGATCGGGAAACACCATATATTTT. Encoded protein: CASSFPGRSGNTIYF.

This clonotype was detected only a few times. The genes are TRBV27 and TRBJ2-7; D unresolved. V lost 6 bases and J 2 bases, leaving 11 bases between the germline ends. The germline V gene encodes CDR1 MNHEY and CDR2 SMNVEV (reference sequence). This CDR3 region has 13 residues. The CDR3 region has the DNA TGTGCCAGCAGAGATAACAGTGCCTACGAGCAGTACTTC. It translates to CASRDNSAYEQYF.

This clonotype turned up a few times. CDR3 bases: TGTGCCAGCAGTGTCTCCCCTGGGGGTAGGGGAGCTTTCTTT. As protein: CASSVSPGGRGAFF. The chain employs TRBV2 and TRBJ1-1; perhaps TRBD1 as D (5 bases). The germline gives CDR1 SNHLY, CDR2 FYNNEI. Trimming left V 4 bases short and J 10 bases short, with 19 bases between. The CDR3 extends over 14 amino acids. Full variable domain (remainder filled in from reference TRBV2 and TRBJ1-1): EPEVTQTPSHQVTQMGQEVILRCVPISNHLYFYWYRQILGQKVEFLVSFYNNEISEKSEIFDDQFSVERPDGSNFTLKIRSTKLEDSAMYFCASSVSPGGRGAFFGQGTRLTVV.

This clonotype has only a few counts. One end of the junction fails to match germline, which may point to a read error. This chain joins TRBV6-9 and TRBJ2-2; D possibly matches TRBD1 or TRBD2 (5 bases each). The germline CDR1 and CDR2 sequences are MNHGY and SVAAGI. The CDR3 consists of 14 residues. CDR3 nucleotides: TGTGCCGGCAGTTACTCGAACGGGGCTGGGGAGCTGTTTTTT. Its protein product is CAGSYSNGAGELFF.

This clonotype came up many times. This chain connects TRBV18 to TRBJ2-7; 7 positions agree with TRBD1. The CDR3 has 15 residues. The J segment lost 2 bases and the V segment lost 6 bases, leaving 10 bases of the junction unmatched. Germline V gene sequence: CDR1 KGHSH, CDR2 LQKENI. CDR3 coding DNA: TGTGCCAGCTCGCCGAACAGGGGTTCCGCCTACGAGCAGTACTTC. This gives the protein CASSPNRGSAYEQYF.

J is TRBJ1-1 and V is TRBV6-1; a weak D match, TRBD1 (6 bases). Per the germline V gene, CDR1 is MNHNS and CDR2 is SASEGT. V was cut by 6 bases and J by 10 bases, with 18 bases left in between. This CDR3 spans 13 amino acids. In nucleotides, the CDR3 is TGTGCCAGCAGCGACTTAACAGGGCGCGGAGCTTTCTTT. Residues: CASSDLTGRGAFF.

There are many counts of this clonotype. The chain recombines TRBV30 with TRBJ2-7; 8 nucleotides agree with TRBD1. Looked up from germline, CDR1 is GTSNPN and CDR2 is SVGIG (reference sequence). The CDR3 consists of 13 residues. The ends lost 3 bases at V and 4 bases at J; junction bases unmatched: 5. CDR3 protein: CAWSTGGSYEQYF. CDR3 sequence (DNA): TGTGCCTGGAGCACAGGGGGATCATACGAGCAGTACTTC.

The V gene is TRBV18, the J gene TRBJ1-2, with 7 nucleotides matching TRBD1. The CDR3 consists of 14 residues. Germline loops: CDR1 KGHSH, CDR2 LQKENI. Trimming took 3 bases from V and 10 from J; bases not matched to a gene: 11. CDR3 protein: CASSPGQASGDYTF. CDR3 bases: TGTGCCAGCTCACCCGGACAGGCGAGTGGTGACTACACCTTC.

The chain has TRBV5-4 and TRBJ2-1; D possibly corresponds to TRBD1 (6 bases). Per the germline V gene, CDR1 is SGHNT and CDR2 is YYREEE (reference sequence). This CDR3 contains 14 residues. Trimming pared 4 bases from V and 8 bases from J, leaving 16 bases between. The CDR3 coding sequence is TGTGCCAGCAGCGTCCGCCAGGGGCAGGATGAGCAGTTCTTC. Translation: CASSVRQGQDEQFF.

This clonotype was seen a few times. The rearrangement joins TRBV5-5 to TRBJ1-4; D not resolved. V was cut by 2 bases and J by 2 bases, with 10 bases left in between. The CDR3 is 15 residues long. Germline CDR1 is SGHKS and CDR2 is YYEKEE (reference sequence). The CDR3 sequence is CASSLWASTNEKLFF. CDR3 coding DNA: TGTGCCAGCAGCTTATGGGCATCTACTAATGAAAAACTGTTTTTT.

This clonotype was found many times. The V gene is TRBV11-2, the J gene TRBJ2-1; D gene unclear. The germline V gene encodes CDR1 SGHAT and CDR2 FQNNGV. The CDR3 is made up of 14 amino acids. V gave up 1 base and J gave up 9 bases, with 13 bases separating them. DNA for the CDR3: TGTGCCAGCAGCTTAGGGTTAGGTAGGGTTGAGCAGTTCTTC. Protein: CASSLGLGRVEQFF.

The chain uses TRBV30 and TRBJ2-7; D is possibly TRBD2 (6 bases). Looked up from germline, CDR1 is GTSNPN and CDR2 is SVGIG (reference sequence). The CDR3 consists of 13 residues. The V gene lost 0 bases and the J gene lost 6 bases, with 12 bases spanning the gap. DNA of the CDR3: TGTGCCTGGAGTGTACTAGTGGGAGGCGAGCAGTACTTC. Encoded protein: CAWSVLVGGEQYF. Full variable domain (rest looked up from reference TRBV30 and TRBJ2-7): SQTIHQWPATLVQPVGSPLSLECTVEGTSNPNLYWYRQAAGRGLQLLFYSVGIGQISSEVPQNLSASRPQDRQFILSSKKLLLSDSGFYLCAWSVLVGGEQYFGPGTRLTVT.

This clonotype was counted only a few times. The chain combines TRBV29-1 with TRBJ2-2; 8 bases map to TRBD1. The germline V gene encodes CDR1 SQVTM and CDR2 ANQGSEA. The CDR3 sequence is 13 residues long. After removal of 5 bases from V and 6 bases from J, the junction contained 5 bases not matched to a gene. CDR3 residues: CSVLTGAPGELFF. In nucleotides, the CDR3 is TGCAGCGTTTTGACAGGGGCCCCCGGGGAGCTGTTTTTT.

Of note for this clonotype: Being one base from a much bigger clone, this may be a read error. V usage is TRBV20-1 and J usage is TRBJ1-1; TRBD1 is a possible D gene (5 bases). This CDR3 is 13 amino acids long. CDR1 and CDR2 from the germline V gene are DFQATT and SNEGSKA (reference sequence). The CDR3 DNA follows: TGCAGTGCTACCAGGGTTCTGGACACTGGAGCTTTCTTT. It translates to CSATRVLDTGAFF.

The chain joins TRBV24-1 to TRBJ2-7; 7 bases map to TRBD2. Germline CDR1 reads KGHDR; CDR2 reads SFDVKD. The CDR3 length is 15 residues. Germline trimming cut 4 bases from V and 2 bases from J; bases unmatched to any gene: 7. CDR3 region: CATSEGGGSAYEQYF. The CDR3 DNA follows: TGTGCCACCAGTGAGGGGGGAGGGAGCGCCTACGAGCAGTACTTC.